This T cell receptor (beta chain) was documented in a study of cytomegalovirus exposure and HLA in healthy donors. V lost 5 bases and J lost 12; bases outside the gene matches: 6. The CDR3 has 11 residues. Germline assignment: CDR1 MNHNS and CDR2 SASEGT. This PCR relied on a set of 60 Vbeta primers and 13 Jbeta primers. Clones were sequenced by immunoSEQ multiplex PCR, and TCRdb holds only the in-frame ones, with some missing. The sample includes hundreds of thousands of clones, around 64% seen only once; the top ten take approximately 2.5%. The source material was PBMCs. The receptor's source is a man between 35 and 55 years old in good health and CMV-seropositive. The rearrangement uses TRBV6-1 and TRBJ2-7; TRBD1 matches at 8 bases. In DNA, the CDR3 is TGTGCCAGCAGTCCGGACAGGGTTCGGTACTTC. Its translation is CASSPDRVRYF.